This passage covers 24 T cell receptor beta chains from one sample sequenced in a study of control samples from healthy donors and cancer patients. This table comes from immunoSEQ multiplex PCR, and its TCRdb copy is limited to in-frame clones, with some not included. The sample has 200,000 or so clones; approximately 90% are singletons. What was sequenced was blood. The receptors come from a young man in good health.

The gene calls are TRBV4-1 and TRBJ2-1; TRBD2 matches 11 bases. There are 16 residues in the CDR3. Per the germline V gene, CDR1 is MGHRA and CDR2 is YSYEKL. The V gene end was trimmed by 5 bases and the J gene end by 3 bases; junction bases not matched to a gene: 6. The CDR3 loop is CASSLTGTSGYNEQFF. The CDR3 DNA reads TGCGCCAGCAGCTTAACCGGGACTAGCGGCTACAATGAGCAGTTCTTC.

This clone was counted a few times. The chain couples TRBV7-2 to TRBJ2-1, with 7 bases fitting TRBD1. The length of the CDR3 is 18 residues. CDR1 is SGHTA and CDR2 is FQGNSA in the germline V gene. V lost 4 bases, J lost 2 bases, and 14 bases stayed unmatched. CDR3 amino acids: CASSSGVGVTGAYNEQFF. The CDR3 DNA follows: TGTGCCAGCAGCTCCGGGGTCGGGGTAACAGGGGCCTACAATGAGCAGTTCTTC.

This chain joins TRBV2 and TRBJ1-5; D possibly corresponds to TRBD1 (5 bases). The CDR3 extends over 13 amino acids. The V end lost 7 bases, the J end lost 7 bases, and 14 bases lay between the germline ends. Germline V gene sequence: CDR1 SNHLY, CDR2 FYNNEI. The CDR3 sequence is CASTTQGEQPQHF. DNA of the CDR3: TGTGCCAGCACCACCCAGGGTGAACAGCCCCAGCATTTT.

This clone was detected once. The chain links TRBV6-5 to TRBJ2-3; 11 nucleotides align to TRBD2. The CDR3 has 15 amino acids. Germline values: CDR1 MNHEY, CDR2 SVGAGI. With V trimmed by 7 bases and J by 5 bases, 8 bases remained unmatched. The CDR3 reads CASKLSGGARDTQYF. Written as DNA, the CDR3 is TGTGCCAGCAAACTTAGCGGGGGGGCCAGAGATACGCAGTATTTT.

The chain carries TRBV5-1 and TRBJ1-2, with TRBD1 matching 8 bases. Germline V gene sequence: CDR1 SGHRS, CDR2 YFSETQ. The V segment lost 4 bases and the J segment 6 bases; nucleotides outside the gene matches: 8. The CDR3 consists of 14 residues. CDR3 DNA: TGCGCCAGCAGCGGGGGGACAGGACTCGATGGCTACACCTTC. Translated: CASSGGTGLDGYTF. Full variable domain (remainder filled in from reference TRBV5-1 and TRBJ1-2): KAGVTQTPRYLIKTRGQQVTLSCSPISGHRSVSWYQQTPGQGLQFLFEYFSETQRNKGNFPGRFSGRQFSNSRSEMNVSTLELGDSALYLCASSGGTGLDGYTFGSGTRLTVV.

The genes are TRBV6-5 and TRBJ2-5, with 11 bases identical to TRBD2. This CDR3 has 15 amino acids. V was clipped by 7 bases and J by 2 bases; unmatched bases: 6. Per the germline V gene, CDR1 is MNHEY and CDR2 is SVGAGI. The CDR3 DNA sequence: TGTGCCAGCATAGGGTTAGCGGGGGGGCAAGAGACCCAGTACTTC. Amino acids: CASIGLAGGQETQYF.

This chain connects TRBV7-6 to TRBJ1-2; 11 bases line up with TRBD1. The CDR3 sequence is 14 residues long. The germline V gene encodes CDR1 SGHVS and CDR2 FNYEAQ. V trimming: 4 bases; J trimming: 8 bases; junction bases outside the gene matches: 6. The CDR3 bases are TGTGCCAGCAGCTCCCGGACAGGGGGCGAAGGCTACACCTTC. This codes for CASSSRTGGEGYTF. Together with reference TRBV7-6 and TRBJ1-2, the CDR3 gives the full variable domain: GAGVSQSPRYKVTKRGQDVALRCDPISGHVSLYWYRQALGQGPEFLTYFNYEAQQDKSGLPNDRFSAERPEGSISTLTIQRTEQRDSAMYRCASSSRTGGEGYTFGSGTRLTVV.

This clone was counted only a few times. In DNA form, the CDR3 reads TGTGCCAGCAGGAGGGCGGAGGACACCCTCCACTTT. Its translation: CASRRAEDTLHF. V gene TRBV2 combines with J gene TRBJ1-6; possibly TRBD1 for D (5 bases). CDR1 is SNHLY and CDR2 is FYNNEI in the germline V gene. Trimming took 6 bases from V and 14 from J, leaving 14 bases between them. The CDR3 runs to 12 residues. The full variable domain, with the rest looked up from reference TRBV2 and TRBJ1-6, is EPEVTQTPSHQVTQMGQEVILRCVPISNHLYFYWYRQILGQKVEFLVSFYNNEISEKSEIFDDQFSVERPDGSNFTLKIRSTKLEDSAMYFCASRRAEDTLHFGNGTRLTVT.

The CDR3 DNA sequence: TGTGCCAGCAGTGAGGGGTCCGCTGGGGCCAACGTCCTGACTTTC. Protein sequence: CASSEGSAGANVLTF. The J gene is TRBJ2-6, the V gene TRBV6-1; D is unresolved. V lost 3 bases to trimming and J lost 2 bases, with 8 bases between them. This CDR3 is built from 15 residues. Per the germline V gene, CDR1 is MNHNS and CDR2 is SASEGT.

This clone has more than one count but fewer than ten. J is TRBJ1-5 and V is TRBV18; a weak D match, TRBD1 (6 bases). V gave up 2 bases and J gave up 3 bases, with 11 bases separating them. Germline CDR1 and CDR2: KGHSH and LQKENI. This CDR3 contains 15 residues. The DNA for the CDR3 is TGTGCCAGCTCACCAAGACAGGCTATCAATCAGCCCCAGCATTTT. It translates to CASSPRQAINQPQHF.

V and J are TRBV9 and TRBJ2-3, with 7 bases identical to TRBD2. The J segment lost 5 bases and the V segment lost 4 bases, leaving 13 bases of the junction unmatched. CDR1 and CDR2 from the germline V gene are SGDLS and YYNGEE. The CDR3 covers 16 residues. In nucleotides, the CDR3 is TGTGCCAGCAGCTTTCCAGCGGGGCCCGGAGGAGATACGCAGTATTTT. This encodes CASSFPAGPGGDTQYF. The full variable domain, with the rest looked up from reference TRBV9 and TRBJ2-3, is DSGVTQTPKHLITATGQRVTLRCSPRSGDLSVYWYQQSLDQGLQFLIQYYNGEERAKGNILERFSAQQFPDLHSELNLSSLELGDSALYFCASSFPAGPGGDTQYFGPGTRLTVL.

This chain uses TRBV7-8 with TRBJ1-1; D is unclear. The CDR3 loop spans 14 amino acids. The germline V gene has CDR1 SGHVS and CDR2 FQNEAQ. Trimming shortened V by 1 base and J by 0 bases, and 6 bases separated the two germline ends. The CDR3 spells CASSLDTMNTEAFF. The CDR3 nucleotides are TGTGCCAGCAGCTTAGACACTATGAACACTGAAGCTTTCTTT.

The rearrangement uses TRBV2 and TRBJ2-5; D not certain. Germline V gives CDR1 SNHLY, CDR2 FYNNEI. The CDR3 covers 14 residues. V was clipped by 2 bases and J by 2 bases, with 9 bases between them. As DNA, the CDR3 is TGTGCCAGCAGTGAAACGACAACACAAGAGACCCAGTACTTC. Translation gives CASSETTTQETQYF.

This sequence joins TRBV10-3 and TRBJ2-7, with unresolved D. V was shortened by 4 bases and J by 5 bases, with 12 bases between the two germline ends. Germline V gene data show CDR1 as ENHRY and CDR2 as SYGVKD. The CDR3 has 13 residues. In DNA, the CDR3 is TGTGCCATCAGTGTAAAAGGGTCCGACGAGCAGTACTTC. Translated, it gives CAISVKGSDEQYF.

This chain joins TRBV7-9 and TRBJ1-1; D possibly corresponds to TRBD1 (5 bases). This CDR3 spans 14 amino acids. CDR1 and CDR2 (germline): SEHNR, FQNEAQ (reference sequence). Deletions cut 3 bases from V and 0 bases from J, with 8 bases between. The CDR3 region has the DNA TGTGCCAGCAGCTTGGACACATTGAACACTGAAGCTTTCTTT. Translation gives CASSLDTLNTEAFF.

The chain carries TRBV28 and TRBJ1-2; unclear D gene. Germline V lookup: CDR1 MDHEN, CDR2 SYDVKM. The CDR3 length is 15 residues. Deletions cut 5 bases from V and 3 bases from J, with 16 bases between. CDR3 in amino acids: CASSAATGGDYGYTF. CDR3 nucleotides: TGTGCCAGCAGTGCCGCGACGGGCGGTGACTATGGCTACACCTTC.

This sequence joins TRBV2 and TRBJ2-3; 10 bases match TRBD1. This CDR3 has 14 amino acids. Germline V CDR1 and CDR2: SNHLY, FYNNEI. Trimming took 8 bases from V and 2 from J; bases not matched to a gene: 4. CDR3 coding DNA: TGTGCCAGCCGGACAGGGGGAATCACAGATACGCAGTATTTT. As protein: CASRTGGITDTQYF.

The rearrangement joins TRBV7-9 to TRBJ1-1; no clear D gene. CDR1 is SEHNR, CDR2 FQNEAQ, per germline (reference sequence). The CDR3 covers 12 residues. The ends were cut back, 4 bases at V and 4 bases at J, with 7 bases in the middle. CDR3 in DNA: TGTGCCAGCAGCTCGGCTATCACTGAAGCTTTCTTT. Amino acids: CASSSAITEAFF.

The chain is built from TRBV5-6 and TRBJ1-2, with D possibly TRBD1 on 5 matching bases. Trimming cost V 2 bases and J 8 bases, with 16 bases left between them. The CDR3 is made up of 14 amino acids. Germline V gene data show CDR1 as SGHDT and CDR2 as YYEEEE. The CDR3 spells CASSFRGLRGGYTF. Here the CDR3 DNA reads TGTGCCAGCAGCTTCCGGGGCTTGAGGGGAGGCTACACCTTC.

The chain employs TRBV20-1 and TRBJ1-2; D ambiguous. The germline V gene has CDR1 DFQATT and CDR2 SNEGSKA (reference sequence). The CDR3 spans 13 residues. V was cut by 3 bases and J by 8 bases, with 16 bases left in between. CDR3 DNA: TGCAGTGCTAGTCATTCCGCGGGCGCAGGCTACACCTTC. Translated, it gives CSASHSAGAGYTF.

A word on this clone: Other DNA sequences in this sample translate to the same CDR3. The V call is TRBV3-1 (or the pseudogene TRBV3-2), the J call TRBJ2-1, with D tentatively TRBD2 (5 bases). Per the germline V gene, CDR1 is LGHDT and CDR2 is YNNKEL (reference sequence). The V end lost 0 bases, the J end lost 0 bases, and 6 bases lay between the germline ends. This CDR3 contains 15 residues. CDR3 bases: TGTGCCAGCAGCCAAGATGGGAGCTCCTACAATGAGCAGTTCTTC. Its translation is CASSQDGSSYNEQFF.

This sequence joins TRBV27 and TRBJ1-2; 7 bases agree with TRBD1. Germline V gene lookup returns CDR1 MNHEY and CDR2 SMNVEV (reference sequence). The CDR3 loop spans 16 amino acids. V shed 6 bases and J 7 bases; nucleotides not matched to a gene: 17. CDR3 sequence: CASSPSPRTGAGGYTF. CDR3 sequence (DNA): TGTGCCAGCAGCCCCAGCCCTCGAACAGGGGCTGGTGGCTACACCTTC.

The rearrangement uses TRBV19 and TRBJ2-3; perhaps D is TRBD1 or TRBD2 (6 bases each). V was trimmed by 3 bases and J by 1 base, leaving 14 bases between them. Germline V gene lookup returns CDR1 LNHDA and CDR2 SQIVND (reference sequence). The CDR3 runs 16 residues. The CDR3 region has the DNA TGTGCCAGTAGTATCCGTGCGGGACACCGCACAGATACGCAGTATTTT. Amino acid sequence: CASSIRAGHRTDTQYF.

This clone was counted between two and nine times. The chain couples TRBV18 to TRBJ1-2; possible D gene TRBD1, 5 bases. The CDR3 totals 15 residues. Germline V gene lookup returns CDR1 KGHSH and CDR2 LQKENI. V lost 3 bases and J 3 bases, leaving 14 bases between the germline ends. The CDR3 spells CASSPSVSGDYGYTF. The CDR3 DNA sequence: TGTGCCAGCTCACCTTCCGTCTCGGGGGACTATGGCTACACCTTC. Using reference TRBV18 and TRBJ1-2 for the parts outside the CDR3, the full variable domain is NAGVMQNPRHLVRRRGQEARLRCSPMKGHSHVYWYRQLPEEGLKFMVYLQKENIIDESGMPKERFSAEFPKEGPSILRIQQVVRGDSAAYFCASSPSVSGDYGYTFGSGTRLTVV.